These 6 T cell receptor beta chains came from one sample sequenced in a study of CD8+ T cells in alopecia areata. It was cDNA, reverse transcribed from extracted RNA, that served as the sequencing template. Produced via immunoSEQ multiplex PCR; TCRdb's table is partial and in-frame only. The data contain about 150,000 clones, approximately 53% of them seen just once; the ten biggest clones take up just under 20%. Specimen: CD8+ T cells sorted from blood, collected at week 0. All receptors come from a human donor with alopecia areata.

This chain uses TRBV19 with TRBJ2-7, with 12 bases fitting TRBD1. The CDR3 spans 13 residues. CDR1 and CDR2 from the germline V gene are LNHDA and SQIVND (reference sequence). The V gene end was trimmed by 5 bases and the J gene end by 5 bases; junction bases not matched to a gene: 1. The CDR3, as DNA: TGTGCCAGTAGTGGGACAGGGGGCAACGAGCAGTACTTC. This translates into CASSGTGGNEQYF.

The chain is built from TRBV5-1 and TRBJ2-2; 7 nucleotides match TRBD1. The germline V gene encodes CDR1 SGHRS and CDR2 YFSETQ. This CDR3 contains 15 residues. V lost 6 bases to trimming and J lost 7 bases; unmatched junction nucleotides: 12. For the CDR3, the DNA is TGCGCCAGCACCTCGGAAGGGGGCATTGGCGGGGAGCTGTTTTTT. Encoded protein: CASTSEGGIGGELFF.

The V call is TRBV19, the J call TRBJ2-1, with D possibly being TRBD2 (6 bases). V gave up 6 bases and J gave up 10 bases, with 16 bases separating them. Germline V gene data show CDR1 as LNHDA and CDR2 as SQIVND (reference sequence). The CDR3 sequence is 13 residues long. The CDR3, as DNA: TGTGCCAGTAGCACCACGGGAGCTCGAGAGCAGTTCTTC. Protein sequence: CASSTTGAREQFF.

V is TRBV7-3 and J is TRBJ2-1; the D gene could be TRBD1 or TRBD2 (5 bases each). This CDR3 spans 15 amino acids. Germline loops: CDR1 SGHTA, CDR2 FQGTGA. The V and J ends lost 5 bases and 8 bases respectively, with 19 bases between them. Written as DNA, the CDR3 is TGTGCCAGCAGCGCGTCCCCCGGGGCGAGCGATGAGCAGTTCTTC. Translation: CASSASPGASDEQFF.

The chain combines TRBV15 with TRBJ1-5; weak D call: TRBD1 (5 bases). Germline CDR1 and CDR2: LNHNV and YYDKDF (reference sequence). The CDR3 consists of 18 residues. V was clipped by 0 bases and J by 1 base, with 16 bases between them. CDR3 sequence reads: CATSRDSNTGVSNQPQHF. As DNA, the CDR3 is TGTGCCACCAGCAGAGACAGTAACACGGGGGTGAGCAATCAGCCCCAGCATTTT.

This clone has a handful of counts. The rearrangement joins TRBV6-4 to TRBJ1-1, with a possible D match to TRBD1 (6 bases). Germline V gives CDR1 MRHNA, CDR2 SNTAGT. V was clipped by 6 bases and J by 5 bases, with 13 bases between them. This CDR3 has 13 residues. DNA of the CDR3: TGTGCCAGCAGCTGGGGTCAGGGGACTGAAGCTTTCTTT. This gives the protein CASSWGQGTEAFF.